The TCR beta chain described here comes from a study of T cell responses to AZD1222 COVID-19 vaccine. V dropped 6 bases and J dropped 13 bases, with 13 bases sitting between them. CDR3 length equals 12 residues. The germline V gene encodes CDR1 MNHEY and CDR2 SVGAGI. Study observations and caveats: Once two AZD1222 doses were given, Spike-specific TCR breadth and depth went up. Repertoires were sampled only after the peak T cell response.

To note about this clone: Its matching antigen is unknown.

Measured with immunoSEQ multiplex PCR; TCRdb has only the in-frame clones, and not every one. The table includes 95,000 to 110,000 clones, about 92% detected once. This chain connects TRBV6-5 to TRBJ1-6; no clear D. Sequenced here: peripheral blood, sampled on day 0 of AZD1222 vaccination. This TCR was recovered from an adult in good health. The CDR3 sequence: CASRNPLLPLHF. As DNA, the CDR3 is TGTGCCAGCAGAAACCCTTTACTTCCCCTCCACTTT.